Shown below are 2 T cell receptor beta chains from a single sample sequenced in a study of spatial heterogeneity in lung cancer. The sample's time point: sample taken at primary tumor resection. Sequencing was performed on whole RNA extracted from tumor and nontumor lung tissue, or from frozen PBMC, and the material was left unsorted. TCRdb called the 5' RACE reads again in MiXCR, with one record for every CDR3 protein. The sample has about 13,000 distinct CDR3 sequences; around 4% are singletons. Sequenced material: PBMCs, taken at surgery. All receptors come from a male donor with early-stage non-small cell lung cancer.

This clonotype has a count of ten or more. Being off target in a library aimed at alpha chains, this beta chain has a size of little meaning. This chain links TRBV4-1 with TRBJ2-7; 7 positions match TRBD2. Germline loops: CDR1 MGHRA, CDR2 YSYEKL. CDR3 length: 14 residues. The V gene end was trimmed by 1 base and the J gene end by 3 bases; junction bases not matched to a gene: 3. The CDR3 loop reads CASSQVGLNYEQYF. The CDR3 DNA is TGCGCCAGCAGCCAAGTGGGACTAAACTACGAGCAGTACTTC.

This clonotype was detected ten times or more. Since it is a stray read in a library aimed at alpha chains, this beta chain has a size that is not meaningful. The CDR3 reads CASSLGGGDSYEQYF. CDR3 sequence (DNA): TGTGCCAGCAGCTTGGGTGGCGGGGACTCCTACGAGCAGTACTTC. This chain uses TRBV5-5 with TRBJ2-7, with D maybe TRBD2 (6 bases). Looked up from germline, CDR1 is SGHKS and CDR2 is YYEKEE (reference sequence). The germline V and J ends were trimmed by 0 bases and 0 bases, with 10 bases remaining between them. CDR3 length: 15 residues.